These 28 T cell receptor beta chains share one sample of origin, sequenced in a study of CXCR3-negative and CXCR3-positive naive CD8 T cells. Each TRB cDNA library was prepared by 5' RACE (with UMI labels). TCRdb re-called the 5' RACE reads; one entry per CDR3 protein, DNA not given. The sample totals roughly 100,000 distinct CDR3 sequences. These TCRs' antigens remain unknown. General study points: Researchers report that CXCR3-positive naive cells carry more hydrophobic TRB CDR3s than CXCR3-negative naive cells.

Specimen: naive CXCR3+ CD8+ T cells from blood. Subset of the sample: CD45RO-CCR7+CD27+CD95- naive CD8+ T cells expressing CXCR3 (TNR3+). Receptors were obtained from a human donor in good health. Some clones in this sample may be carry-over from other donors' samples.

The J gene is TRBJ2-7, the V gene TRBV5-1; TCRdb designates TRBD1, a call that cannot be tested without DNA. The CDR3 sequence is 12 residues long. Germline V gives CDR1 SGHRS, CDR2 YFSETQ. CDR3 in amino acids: CATIPDRYEQYF. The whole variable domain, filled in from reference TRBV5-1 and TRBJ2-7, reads KAGVTQTPRYLIKTRGQQVTLSCSPISGHRSVSWYQQTPGQGLQFLFEYFSETQRNKGNFPGRFSGRQFSNSRSEMNVSTLELGDSALYLCATIPDRYEQYFGPGTRLTVT.

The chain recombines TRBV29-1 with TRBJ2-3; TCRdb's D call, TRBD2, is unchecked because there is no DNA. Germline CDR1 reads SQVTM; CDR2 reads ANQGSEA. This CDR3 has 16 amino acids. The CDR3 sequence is CSVENLAGGRGDTQYF.

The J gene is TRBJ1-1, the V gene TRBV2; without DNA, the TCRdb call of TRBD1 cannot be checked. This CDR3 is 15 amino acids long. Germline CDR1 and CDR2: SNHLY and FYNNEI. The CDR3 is CASREGTGWNTEAFF.

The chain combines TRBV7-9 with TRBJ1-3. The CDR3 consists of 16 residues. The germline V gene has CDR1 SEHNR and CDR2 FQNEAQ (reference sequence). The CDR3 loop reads CASSRSLGSSGNTIYF. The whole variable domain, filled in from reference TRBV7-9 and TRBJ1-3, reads DTGVSQNPRHKITKRGQNVTFRCDPISEHNRLYWYRQTLGQGPEFLTYFQNEAQLEKSRLLSDRFSAERPKGSFSTLEIQRTEQGDSAMYLCASSRSLGSSGNTIYFGEGSWLTVV.

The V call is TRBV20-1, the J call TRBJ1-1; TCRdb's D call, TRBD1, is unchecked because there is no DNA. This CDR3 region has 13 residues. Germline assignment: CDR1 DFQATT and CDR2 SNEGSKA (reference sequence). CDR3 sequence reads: CSATSGESGEAFF.

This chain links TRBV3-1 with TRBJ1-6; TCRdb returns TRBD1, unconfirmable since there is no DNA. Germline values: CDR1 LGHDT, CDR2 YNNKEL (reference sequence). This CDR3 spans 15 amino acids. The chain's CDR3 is CASSQVTGPNSPLHF.

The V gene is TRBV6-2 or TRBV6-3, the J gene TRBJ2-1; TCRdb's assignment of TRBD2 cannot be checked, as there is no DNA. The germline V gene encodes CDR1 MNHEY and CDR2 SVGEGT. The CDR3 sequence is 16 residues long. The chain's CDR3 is CASSYSSSGTLWEQFF.

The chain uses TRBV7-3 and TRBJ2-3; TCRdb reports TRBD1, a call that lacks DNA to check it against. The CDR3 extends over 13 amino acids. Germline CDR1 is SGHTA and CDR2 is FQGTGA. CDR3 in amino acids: CASSSGGTDTQYF.

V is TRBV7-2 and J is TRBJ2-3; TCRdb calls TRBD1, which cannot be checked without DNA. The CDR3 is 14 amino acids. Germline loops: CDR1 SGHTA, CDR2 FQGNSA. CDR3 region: CASSPGDPADTQYF.

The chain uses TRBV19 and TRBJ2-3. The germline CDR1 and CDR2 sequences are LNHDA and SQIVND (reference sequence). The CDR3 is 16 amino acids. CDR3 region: CASSTDRMVSTDTQYF.

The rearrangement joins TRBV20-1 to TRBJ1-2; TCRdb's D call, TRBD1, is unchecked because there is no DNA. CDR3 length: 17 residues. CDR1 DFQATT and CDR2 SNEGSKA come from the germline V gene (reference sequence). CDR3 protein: CSARDRTGGERHYGYTF.

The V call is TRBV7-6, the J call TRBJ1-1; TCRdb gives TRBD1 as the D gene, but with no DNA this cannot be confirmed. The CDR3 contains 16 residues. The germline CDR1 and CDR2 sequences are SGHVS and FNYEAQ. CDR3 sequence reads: CASSLVGATRGSEAFF.

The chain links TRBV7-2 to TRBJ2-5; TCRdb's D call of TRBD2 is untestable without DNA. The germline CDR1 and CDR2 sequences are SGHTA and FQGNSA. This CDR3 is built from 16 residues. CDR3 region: CASSPGLAGAGETQYF.

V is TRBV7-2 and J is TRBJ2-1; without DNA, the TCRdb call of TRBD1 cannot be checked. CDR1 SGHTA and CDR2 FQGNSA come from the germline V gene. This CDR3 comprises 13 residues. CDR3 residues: CASSLGVGVEQFF.

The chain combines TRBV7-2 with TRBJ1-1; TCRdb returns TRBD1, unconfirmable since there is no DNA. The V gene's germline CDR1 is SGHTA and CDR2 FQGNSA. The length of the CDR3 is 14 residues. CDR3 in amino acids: CASSWGTGATEAFF.

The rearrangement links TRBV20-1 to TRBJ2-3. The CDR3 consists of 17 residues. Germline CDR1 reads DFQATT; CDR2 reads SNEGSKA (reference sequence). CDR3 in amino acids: CSAPDARSGPRTDTQYF.

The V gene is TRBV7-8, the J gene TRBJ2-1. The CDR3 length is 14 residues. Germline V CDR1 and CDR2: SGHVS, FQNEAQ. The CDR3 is CASSLADVYNEQFF. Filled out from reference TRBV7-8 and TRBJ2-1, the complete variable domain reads GAGVSQSPRYKVAKRGQDVALRCDPISGHVSLFWYQQALGQGPEFLTYFQNEAQLDKSGLPSDRFFAERPEGSVSTLKIQRTQQEDSAVYLCASSLADVYNEQFFGPGTRLTVL.

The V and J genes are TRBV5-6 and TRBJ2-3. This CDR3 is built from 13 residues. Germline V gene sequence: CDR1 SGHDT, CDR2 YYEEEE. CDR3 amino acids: CASSLVSVDTQYF.

The CDR3 spells CASSLLETLNEQYF. J is TRBJ2-7 and V is TRBV5-1. From germline, CDR1 is SGHRS and CDR2 YFSETQ. The CDR3 consists of 14 residues.

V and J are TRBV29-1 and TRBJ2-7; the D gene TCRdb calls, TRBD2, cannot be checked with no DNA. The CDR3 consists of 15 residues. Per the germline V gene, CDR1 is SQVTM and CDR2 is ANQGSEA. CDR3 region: CSVEDPSGTFYEQYF.

CDR3 protein: CASSPVLGTEAFF. The gene calls are TRBV4-3 and TRBJ1-1. Germline V gives CDR1 LGHNA, CDR2 YSLEER. This CDR3 is built from 13 residues.

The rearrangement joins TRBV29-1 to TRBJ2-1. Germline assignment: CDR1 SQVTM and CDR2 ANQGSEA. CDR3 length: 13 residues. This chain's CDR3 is CSVDGFSYNEQFF.

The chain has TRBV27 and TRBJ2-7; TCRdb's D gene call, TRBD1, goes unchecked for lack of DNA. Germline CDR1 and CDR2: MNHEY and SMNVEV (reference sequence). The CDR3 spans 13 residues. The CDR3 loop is CASSLKTGKEQYF.

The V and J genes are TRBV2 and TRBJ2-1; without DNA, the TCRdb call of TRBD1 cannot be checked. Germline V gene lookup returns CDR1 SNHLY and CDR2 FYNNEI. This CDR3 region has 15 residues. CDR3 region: CASRPRGGEFNEQFF.

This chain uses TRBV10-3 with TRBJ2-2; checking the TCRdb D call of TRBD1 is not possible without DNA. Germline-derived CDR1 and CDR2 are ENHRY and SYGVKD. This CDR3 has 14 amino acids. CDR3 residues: CAIRQGSNTGELFF.

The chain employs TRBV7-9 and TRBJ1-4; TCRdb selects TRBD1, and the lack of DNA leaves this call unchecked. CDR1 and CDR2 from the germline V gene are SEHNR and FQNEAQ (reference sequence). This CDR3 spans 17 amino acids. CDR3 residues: CASSSAGQGTTNEKLFF.

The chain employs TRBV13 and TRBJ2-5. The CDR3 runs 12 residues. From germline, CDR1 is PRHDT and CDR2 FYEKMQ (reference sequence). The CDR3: CASRTGEENQYF.

The CDR3 loop reads CASSSRGSDNEQFF. This chain connects TRBV6-6 to TRBJ2-1. The CDR3 contains 14 residues. Germline V gene lookup returns CDR1 MNHNY and CDR2 SVGAGI (reference sequence).